This T cell receptor (beta chain) was profiled in a study of identical twins. Study-wide findings and caveats: Alpha sequences out of frame and shared by twins had excess low generation probability.

Using its own MiXCR run on the 5' RACE reads, TCRdb lists one record per CDR3 protein. In the table there are approximately 630,000 distinct CDR3 sequences, 7% to 7.5% of which are singletons. Trimming took 7 bases from V and 2 from J; bases not matched to a gene: 15. The germline V gene encodes CDR1 SNHLY and CDR2 FYNNEI. The CDR3 sequence is 17 residues long. A few counts support this clonotype. As yet, its antigen is unknown. Each donor was a healthy Caucasian. This sample was also put to use in a study of yellow fever vaccine responses in identical twins.

This TCR was recovered from a woman between 18 and 29 years old in good health. Sample: PBMCs. The V gene is TRBV2, the J gene TRBJ2-7; 9 nucleotides match TRBD1. CDR3 protein: CASNAPDRTGGPYEQYF. CDR3 DNA: TGTGCCAGCAATGCCCCTGATCGTACAGGGGGCCCCTACGAGCAGTACTTC.